The 18 T cell receptor beta chains listed next were all sequenced from one sample in a study of CXCR3-negative and CXCR3-positive naive CD8 T cells. Study-wide results and caveats: CXCR3-positive naive cells had TRB CDR3s that were more hydrophobic than CXCR3-negative naive cells had.

Each TRB cDNA library was prepared by 5' RACE (with UMI labels). TCRdb reanalyzed the 5' RACE reads, giving one entry per CDR3 protein sequence and no DNA. This sample carries some 140,000 distinct CDR3 sequences, with less than 0.55% going to the ten biggest clones. No antigen has been identified for these receptors. Sample: naive CXCR3+ CD8+ T cells from blood. Subset defined: CD45RO-CCR7+CD27+CD95- naive CD8+ T cells expressing CXCR3 (TNR3+). These receptor sequences come from a human donor in good health. Some clones in this sample may be carry-over from other donors' samples.

The V call is TRBV20-1, the J call TRBJ2-7; TCRdb reports TRBD1, a call that lacks DNA to check it against. CDR3 size: 15 residues. Germline loops: CDR1 DFQATT, CDR2 SNEGSKA (reference sequence). The CDR3: CSAPEMQGRWGEQYF.

V gene TRBV7-9 combines with J gene TRBJ2-5; the TCRdb call, TRBD1, lacks DNA for checking. The CDR3 runs to 14 residues. Germline-derived CDR1 and CDR2 are SEHNR and FQNEAQ (reference sequence). The CDR3 is CASSQTAQSETQYF.

CDR3: CASSETGNYGYTF. The chain employs TRBV10-1 and TRBJ1-2; TCRdb selects TRBD1, and the lack of DNA leaves this call unchecked. Germline V gene sequence: CDR1 WNHNN, CDR2 SYGVQD (reference sequence). There are 13 residues in the CDR3.

The chain is built from TRBV7-2 and TRBJ2-7; the D call from TCRdb, TRBD2, cannot be confirmed without DNA. Germline CDR1 reads SGHTA; CDR2 reads FQGNSA. The CDR3 consists of 16 residues. CDR3 sequence reads: CASSLFASGGSYEQYF. The complete variable domain, with remaining parts taken from reference TRBV7-2 and TRBJ2-7, reads GAGVSQSPSNKVTEKGKDVELRCDPISGHTALYWYRQSLGQGLEFLIYFQGNSAPDKSGLPSDRFSAERTGGSVSTLTIQRTQQEDSAVYLCASSLFASGGSYEQYFGPGTRLTVT.

The V call is TRBV21-1, the J call TRBJ1-6; with no DNA, the TCRdb D assignment of TRBD1 cannot be verified. TRBV21-1 represents a pseudogene. This CDR3 region has 15 residues. This chain's CDR3 is CASSKIPGWDSPLHF.

V usage is TRBV27 and J usage is TRBJ1-2; TCRdb selects TRBD1, and the lack of DNA leaves this call unchecked. This CDR3 is built from 13 residues. The germline V gene encodes CDR1 MNHEY and CDR2 SMNVEV (reference sequence). CDR3 protein: CASTPGRYYGYTF.

The chain is built from TRBV7-2 and TRBJ2-7; with no DNA, the TCRdb D assignment of TRBD2 cannot be verified. This CDR3 region has 16 residues. Per the germline V gene, CDR1 is SGHTA and CDR2 is FQGNSA. CDR3 region: CASSLGWAGELYEQYF.

The chain joins TRBV25-1 to TRBJ1-1; TCRdb reports TRBD1, a call that lacks DNA to check it against. The CDR3 has 16 amino acids. From germline, CDR1 is MGHDK and CDR2 SYGVNS. CDR3 sequence: CASSSPYRRLGTEAFF.

This chain links TRBV12-3 or TRBV12-4 with TRBJ2-7; the D call from TCRdb, TRBD2, cannot be confirmed without DNA. The CDR3 has 16 amino acids. The CDR3 region is CASSFVAGAMLGEQYF.

The V call is TRBV28, the J call TRBJ1-6; checking the TCRdb D call of TRBD1 is not possible without DNA. This CDR3 has 18 residues. From germline, CDR1 is MDHEN and CDR2 SYDVKM. The CDR3 region is CASSPMGVMSSYNSPLHF.

The chain is built from TRBV7-2 and TRBJ2-5. Per the germline V gene, CDR1 is SGHTA and CDR2 is FQGNSA. CDR3 size: 19 residues. CDR3 residues: CASSLEFVSTVRNQETQYF.

V and J are TRBV7-9 and TRBJ1-2. The CDR3 covers 13 residues. The germline CDR1 and CDR2 sequences are SEHNR and FQNEAQ (reference sequence). The CDR3 is CASSTTPNYGYTF.

The CDR3 protein is CASSERFESYEQYF. This chain links TRBV7-9 with TRBJ2-7. This CDR3 has 14 amino acids. Germline V gene lookup returns CDR1 SEHNR and CDR2 FQNEAQ (reference sequence).

The chain couples TRBV28 to TRBJ2-1. CDR1 is MDHEN, CDR2 SYDVKM, per germline. This CDR3 has 13 residues. CDR3 amino acids: CASSLERHNEQFF.

V usage is TRBV11-2 and J usage is TRBJ2-7; TCRdb picks TRBD2, but there is no DNA to check that call. Germline CDR1 SGHAT, CDR2 FQNNGV. CDR3 length: 17 residues. This chain's CDR3 is CASSLARSGLAAREQYF. The entire variable domain, with the rest obtained from reference TRBV11-2 and TRBJ2-7, is as follows: EAGVAQSPRYKIIEKRQSVAFWCNPISGHATLYWYQQILGQGPKLLIQFQNNGVVDDSQLPKDRFSAERLKGVDSTLKIQPAKLEDSAVYLCASSLARSGLAAREQYFGPGTRLTVT.

The V and J genes are TRBV10-3 and TRBJ1-1; the TCRdb D gene call, TRBD1, has no DNA to confirm it. This CDR3 has 15 amino acids. The germline gives CDR1 ENHRY, CDR2 SYGVKD. CDR3 sequence reads: CAISPGEGLSSEAFF.

The chain uses TRBV29-1 and TRBJ2-7; TCRdb indicates TRBD1, and absent DNA this call remains unverified. CDR1 is SQVTM and CDR2 is ANQGSEA in the germline V gene. This CDR3 is 15 amino acids long. This CDR3 reads CSVPYNELSSYEQYF.

The chain employs TRBV30 and TRBJ2-7. This CDR3 contains 12 residues. CDR1 is GTSNPN and CDR2 is SVGIG in the germline V gene (reference sequence). CDR3 in amino acids: CAWSVGIDEQYF.